The present entry profiles one TCR beta chain with its context. Its antigen is still unknown. This entry belongs to a study of naive and memory T cell subsets. Overall study results and limits: Especially in CD8 cells, naive repertoires contained a few larger clonotypes, possibly CD45RA-re-expressing memory cells. Findings for naive and memory subsets could not be checked against ground truth. Diversity fell and Gini index rose from naive through CM, EM, EMRA.

The ends were cut back, 0 bases at V and 4 bases at J, with 10 bases in the middle. The CDR3 has 14 residues. Germline V lookup: CDR1 MNHEY, CDR2 SVGAGI. An equimolar mix of two oligonucleotides served as the beta constant-region primer for TRBC1 and TRBC2. The ligated cDNA underwent four PCR rounds using SP2 and nested alpha and beta constant-region primers. MiXCR, run by TCRdb on the UMI-ligation and nested PCR reads, gives a single entry per CDR3 protein. The sample holds approximately 150,000 distinct CDR3 sequences, around 21% seen once. The chain is built from TRBV6-5 and TRBJ2-7; D is ambiguous. Sequenced input: naive CD8+ T cells from blood. The source of this sequence is a human donor in good health. The DNA of the CDR3 is TGTGCCAGCAGTTACTCCGCGTGGGGTTACGAGCAGTACTTC. This gives the protein CASSYSAWGYEQYF.